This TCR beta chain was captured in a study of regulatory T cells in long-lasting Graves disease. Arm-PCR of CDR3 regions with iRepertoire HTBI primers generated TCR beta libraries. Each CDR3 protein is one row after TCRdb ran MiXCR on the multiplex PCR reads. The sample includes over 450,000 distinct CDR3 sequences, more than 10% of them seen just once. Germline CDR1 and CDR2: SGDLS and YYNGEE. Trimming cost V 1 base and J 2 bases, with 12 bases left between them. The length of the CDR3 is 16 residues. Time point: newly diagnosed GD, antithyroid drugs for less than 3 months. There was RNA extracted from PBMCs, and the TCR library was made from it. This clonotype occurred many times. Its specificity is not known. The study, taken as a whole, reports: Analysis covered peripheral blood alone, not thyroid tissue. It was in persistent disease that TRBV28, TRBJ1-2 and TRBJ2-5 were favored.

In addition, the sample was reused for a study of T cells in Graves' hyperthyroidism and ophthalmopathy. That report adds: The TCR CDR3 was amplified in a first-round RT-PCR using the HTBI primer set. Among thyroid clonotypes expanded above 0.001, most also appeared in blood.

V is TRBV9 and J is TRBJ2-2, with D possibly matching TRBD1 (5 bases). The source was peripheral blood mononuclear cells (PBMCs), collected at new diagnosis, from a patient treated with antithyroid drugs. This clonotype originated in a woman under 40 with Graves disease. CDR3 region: CASSVTGSSNTGELFF. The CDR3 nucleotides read TGTGCCAGCAGCGTAACAGGCAGCTCTAACACCGGGGAGCTGTTTTTT.